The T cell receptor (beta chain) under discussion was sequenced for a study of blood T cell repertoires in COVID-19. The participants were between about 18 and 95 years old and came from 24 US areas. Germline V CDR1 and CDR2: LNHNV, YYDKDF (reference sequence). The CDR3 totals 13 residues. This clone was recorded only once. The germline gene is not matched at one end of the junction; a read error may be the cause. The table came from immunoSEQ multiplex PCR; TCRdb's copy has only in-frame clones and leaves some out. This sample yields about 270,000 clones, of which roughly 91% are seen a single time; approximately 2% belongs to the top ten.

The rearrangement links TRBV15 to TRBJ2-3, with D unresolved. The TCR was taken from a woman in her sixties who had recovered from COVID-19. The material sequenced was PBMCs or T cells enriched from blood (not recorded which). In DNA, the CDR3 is TGTGCCACCAGCCGAGAGCAGGCAGATACGCAGTATTTT. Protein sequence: CATSREQADTQYF.